One T cell receptor beta chain is described in this entry. Its antigen has not been determined. Base qualities are not at hand, and no much larger clone is one base apart. These data originate in a study of OX40 agonist ivuxolimab in advanced cancers. In terms of the full investigation: Ivuxolimab, which targeted the costimulatory receptor OX40 (CD134), was an agonistic, fully human IgG2 monoclonal antibody. Prior anti-PD-1, anti-PD-L1 or anti-CTLA-4 therapy was permitted, and about two fifths of dose-escalation patients had received checkpoint inhibitors. The paper describes the monotherapy dose-escalation part (N = 52 patients) of the phase I trial of ivuxolimab. Peripheral TCRbeta sequencing aimed to test whether ivuxolimab altered TCR sequence diversity and caused clonal T-cell expansion. Partial responses occurred in three dose-escalation patients, of whom one had hepatocellular carcinoma and two had cutaneous melanoma. Of the 50 to 55 patients in dose escalation, 19 had hepatocellular carcinoma, about 15 had melanoma, 9 had renal cell carcinoma and 9 had head and neck cancer. The dose-escalation cohort was around 83% male with a mean age of about 60 years, ranging from roughly 20 to 80. Intravenous ivuxolimab was administered to patients every 2 weeks at six dose levels: 0.01, 0.1, 0.3, 1.5, 3 and 10 mg/kg. General findings and caveats noted by the study authors: Partial responders in the 0.1-3.0 mg/kg groups had among the lowest normalized peripheral clonal expansion, especially among CD8+ T cells. Low levels of normalized T-cell clonal expansion were also seen in some patients who did not respond. Which antigens the clonally expanded peripheral T cells were specific for was not determined. After ivuxolimab, more expanded clones were found on average in CD8+ T cells than in CD4+ T cells. At doses of 0.1 to 3.0 mg/kg, clonal expansion of both CD4+ and CD8+ blood T cells was observed from baseline to week 6.

Including cysteine and phenylalanine, the CDR3 has 13 amino acids. Of all the DNA, just the CDR3 is kept, 39 bases in frame from base 1. The germline V gene encodes CDR1 SGHTA and CDR2 FQGNSA. V is shortened by 4 bases, J by 12 bases, and the region joining them spans 15 bases. The trial excluded patients who had a history of autoimmune disease or who were on systemic immunosuppression. Peripheral blood for TCR sequencing was collected from all dose cohorts at baseline, on cycle 4 day 1, and on cycle 7 day 1. Samples came from an open-label, multicenter, first-in-human phase I dose-escalation trial of ivuxolimab. Adults with locally advanced or metastatic melanoma, renal cell, hepatocellular, or head and neck squamous cell carcinoma were enrolled in the trial. Before TCR sequencing, CD4+ T cells and CD8+ T cells from peripheral blood were sorted into separate populations. Genomic DNA was extracted from sorted cells for sequencing of the TCRbeta CDR3 region. TCRbeta CDR3 regions were sequenced using the immunoSEQ Assay. This is the immuneACCESS table as TCRdb keeps it, with only in-frame sequences that have V and J called. A part of the clones is gone; compared with another copy, unresolved V genes explain less than half, and the rest is unexplained. Here the sample has around 60,000 clones; 70% to 85% occur a single time. Together, the top ten hold 2% to 3% of the sample.

Sequencing was performed on CD4+ or CD8+ T cells sorted from blood, taken in a trial of the OX40 agonist ivuxolimab. The TCR was taken from an adult with an advanced solid tumor such as melanoma, head and neck, liver or kidney cancer. The chain is assembled from TRBV7-2 and TRBJ1-4; the D gene is not confidently resolved. In nucleotides, the sequence is TGTGCCAGCAGCTCCCTCGGTACGGGAGAACTGTTTTTT. This codes for CASSSLGTGELFF. The CDR3, completed at both ends by the reference TRBV7-2 and TRBJ1-4 genes, gives the full variable domain GAGVSQSPSNKVTEKGKDVELRCDPISGHTALYWYRQSLGQGLEFLIYFQGNSAPDKSGLPSDRFSAERTGGSVSTLTIQRTQQEDSAVYLCASSSLGTGELFFGSGTQLSVL.